A selection of T cell receptor beta chains follows, all from one sample in a study of memory CD4+ T cells and cytomegalovirus serostatus. The repertoire was sequenced with immunoSEQ multiplex PCR; TCRdb's copy has only in-frame clones and lacks some. This sample has 60,000 or so clones, with approximately 82% found just once. Material: memory CD4+ T cells from blood. The origin of the receptors is an adult in good health and CMV-seronegative. Some clones in this sample may be carry-over from other donors' samples. CDR3s include the opening cysteine and the closing phenylalanine or tryptophan. Each record gives: V gene, J gene, clone size, D gene, CDR3 protein, CDR3 DNA. The D gene is left open where the match is weak. Size tells how often a clone was seen (once, few, many) or the class of an expanded clone, and some rows leave it out.

>TRBV2|TRBJ1-4|once|-
CASSWTGSDEKLFF
TGTGCCAGCAGTTGGACTGGGTCGGATGAAAAACTGTTTTTT
>TRBV5-1|TRBJ2-1|once|-
CASSLRDQYNEQFF
TGCGCCAGCAGCTTAAGGGACCAATACAATGAGCAGTTCTTC
>TRBV9|TRBJ2-7|-|-
CASSVGLYNEQYF
TGTGCCAGCAGCGTAGGCTTGTATAACGAGCAGTACTTC
>TRBV29-1|TRBJ2-2|once|-
CSVSGARATGELFF
TGCAGCGTCTCCGGGGCTAGGGCAACCGGGGAGCTGTTTTTT
>TRBV30|TRBJ2-1|-|-
CAWDSYNEQFF
TGTGCCTGGGACTCGTACAATGAGCAGTTCTTC
>TRBV6-1|TRBJ1-1|-|-
CASSEYGGRWAFF
TGTGCCAGCAGTGAATACGGAGGGCGATGGGCTTTCTTT
>TRBV2|TRBJ2-1|-|TRBD2
CASSPGLAGVNEQFF
TGTGCCAGCAGCCCGGGACTAGCGGGAGTTAATGAGCAGTTCTTC
>TRBV11-2|TRBJ2-2|-|TRBD2
CASSSQPSGRGSGELFF
TGTGCCAGCAGCTCCCAACCTAGCGGGAGGGGTTCGGGGGAGCTGTTTTTT
>TRBV6-5|TRBJ2-2|-|-
CASRRTTFTGELFF
TGTGCCAGCAGACGAACTACTTTCACCGGGGAGCTGTTTTTT
>TRBV6-5|TRBJ2-4|once|-
CASTPGTGNIQYF
TGTGCCAGCACCCCCGGGACGGGGAACATTCAGTACTTC
>TRBV11-3|TRBJ2-1|-|TRBD2
CASSLMAGGHNEQFF
TGTGCCAGCAGCTTAATGGCGGGAGGGCACAATGAGCAGTTCTTC
>TRBV4-1|TRBJ1-3|-|-
CASSLTGTPGNTIYF
TGCGCCAGCAGCCTTACAGGTACCCCTGGAAACACCATATATTTT
>TRBV10-3|TRBJ2-7|-|TRBD2
CATWTSGSNEQYF
TGTGCCACTTGGACTAGCGGGAGTAACGAGCAGTACTTC
>TRBV30|TRBJ1-2|-|-
CASQDKHYGYTF
TGTGCCTCTCAGGACAAGCACTATGGCTACACCTTC
>TRBV2|TRBJ1-5|-|TRBD1
CASSAGGAGGQPQHF
TGTGCCAGCAGTGCAGGGGGGGCAGGCGGGCAGCCCCAGCATTTT
>TRBV19|TRBJ1-6|-|-
CASNALGPALGNSPLHF
TGTGCCAGTAACGCGCTGGGTCCAGCCTTAGGGAATTCACCCCTCCACTTT
>TRBV5-4|TRBJ1-2|-|-
CASSLDSNYGYTF
TGTGCCAGCAGCTTGGACAGTAACTATGGCTACACCTTC
>TRBV9|TRBJ1-5|-|-
CASSVSSLSNQPQHF
TGTGCCAGCAGCGTGTCCAGTCTTAGCAATCAGCCCCAGCATTTT
>TRBV27|TRBJ2-1|-|TRBD2
CASSLPGLHNEQFF
TGTGCCAGCAGTCTTCCGGGACTACACAATGAGCAGTTCTTC
>TRBV5-1|TRBJ2-2|once|TRBD1
CASSLQGASTGELFF
TGCGCCAGCAGCTTACAGGGGGCGAGCACCGGGGAGCTGTTTTTT
>TRBV7-7|TRBJ2-1|-|TRBD2
CASSLVGLAGDEQFF
TGTGCCAGCAGCTTAGTGGGACTAGCGGGAGATGAGCAGTTCTTC
>TRBV2|TRBJ1-3|few|-
CASLQGRSSGNTIYF
TGTGCCAGTCTACAGGGAAGGAGCTCTGGAAACACCATATATTTT